This is a list of T cell receptor beta chains from one sample in a study of OX40 agonist ivuxolimab in advanced cancers. Only in-frame clones appear in the TCRdb table, and some are missing; sequencing was by immunoSEQ multiplex PCR. The top ten clones hold 16% of a sample with tens of thousands of clones, roughly 90% of them seen once. Here the sequenced sample was CD4+ or CD8+ T cells sorted from blood, taken in a trial of the OX40 agonist ivuxolimab. These receptors were collected from an adult with an advanced solid tumor such as melanoma, head and neck, liver or kidney cancer. The CDR3 runs from the conserved cysteine through the conserved F or W.

V: TRBV5-6
J: TRBJ2-1
length: 15
CDR3: CASSSTRLTAHEQFF

V: TRBV19
J: TRBJ2-5
length: 15
CDR3: CASSMSGAGKETQYF

V: TRBV6-5
J: TRBJ1-1
length: 14
CDR3: CASTLQGEGAEAFF

V: TRBV2
J: TRBJ1-1
length: 10
CDR3: CASRSAQAFF

V: TRBV4-1
J: TRBJ2-7
length: 14
CDR3: CASSQDSSGYEQYF

V: TRBV7-9
J: TRBJ1-4
length: 14
CDR3: CASSLRDIGEKLFF

V: TRBV5-1
J: TRBJ1-1
length: 13
CDR3: CASSVSENTEAFF

V: TRBV18
J: TRBJ1-1
length: 15
CDR3: CASSPQGQMNTEAFF

V: TRBV7-2
J: TRBJ2-2
length: 17
CDR3: CASSSRDRGLGAGELFF

V: TRBV18
J: TRBJ2-7
length: 15
CDR3: CASSPGQGYSYEQYF

V: TRBV30
J: TRBJ2-5
length: 17
CDR3: CAWSVPRLAARRETQYF

V: TRBV27
J: TRBJ2-7
length: 16
CDR3: CASSPPRGVASYEQYF

V: TRBV7-6
J: TRBJ2-4
length: 15
CDR3: CASSLGDLAKNIQYF

V: TRBV28
J: TRBJ1-3
length: 15
CDR3: CASSHRASSGNTIYF

V: TRBV30
J: TRBJ2-7
length: 14
CDR3: CAWGKRAGSYEQYF

V: TRBV19
J: TRBJ2-7
length: 14
CDR3: CASSNRGFSYEQYF

V: TRBV30
J: TRBJ1-2
length: 12
CDR3: CAWRGGAYGYTF

V: TRBV14
J: TRBJ2-7
length: 16
CDR3: CASSPEAGLTYGEQYF

V: TRBV7-3
J: TRBJ1-4
length: 14
CDR3: CASSSGQGNEKLFF

V: TRBV14
J: TRBJ2-6
length: 18
CDR3: CASSQAVGRGSGANVLTF

V: TRBV14
J: TRBJ2-1
length: 13
CDR3: CASSRTLYNEQFF

V: TRBV7-3
J: TRBJ2-2
length: 16
CDR3: CASSLDSGVNTGELFF

V: TRBV11-2
J: TRBJ2-7
length: 14
CDR3: CASGGEDGTYEQYF

V: TRBV7-8
J: TRBJ2-4
length: 18
CDR3: CASSLSILRQGMKNIQYF

V: TRBV27
J: TRBJ2-3
length: 15
CDR3: CASSFGGRVTDTQYF

V: TRBV28
J: TRBJ2-2
length: 20
CDR3: CASSSTRDRGRVGRTGELFF

V: TRBV9
J: TRBJ2-5
length: 20
CDR3: CASSPKGLAGVGSYQETQYF

V: TRBV7-3
J: TRBJ1-4
length: 15
CDR3: CASSPTGVPGEKLFF

V: TRBV30
J: TRBJ2-5
length: 11
CDR3: CAWSEGRLQYF

V: TRBV30
J: TRBJ1-3
length: 13
CDR3: CAWNRGAGNTIYF

V: TRBV5-4
J: TRBJ1-6
length: 16
CDR3: CASSWGTGRNNSPLHF

V: TRBV5-6
J: TRBJ2-7
length: 13
CDR3: CASAVVAPYEQYF

V: TRBV28
J: TRBJ1-2
length: 13
CDR3: CASSRPGAGGYTF

V: TRBV27
J: TRBJ2-3
length: 14
CDR3: CASSFSGVRDTQYF

V: TRBV18
J: TRBJ1-2
length: 20
CDR3: CASSPMGQSILFRIGYGYTF

V: TRBV19
J: TRBJ1-5
length: 14
CDR3: CASSIFQGYQPQHF

V: TRBV7-9
J: TRBJ1-1
length: 16
CDR3: CASSLGTVLVNTEAFF

V: TRBV21-1
J: TRBJ2-7
length: 15
CDR3: CASSLGGQEEDEQYF

V: TRBV28
J: TRBJ1-6
length: 12
CDR3: CASSPKRSPLHF

V: TRBV5-1
J: TRBJ2-3
length: 15
CDR3: CASSQLRGATDTQYF

V: TRBV19
J: TRBJ2-5
length: 15
CDR3: CASSIGTVKQETQYF

V: TRBV4-1
J: TRBJ2-1
length: 20
CDR3: CASSRLGSGLAGVSGNEQFF

V: TRBV6-5
J: TRBJ1-2
length: 13
CDR3: CASSSRAAYGYTF

V: TRBV11-3
J: TRBJ2-2
length: 15
CDR3: CASSSLPMNTGELFF